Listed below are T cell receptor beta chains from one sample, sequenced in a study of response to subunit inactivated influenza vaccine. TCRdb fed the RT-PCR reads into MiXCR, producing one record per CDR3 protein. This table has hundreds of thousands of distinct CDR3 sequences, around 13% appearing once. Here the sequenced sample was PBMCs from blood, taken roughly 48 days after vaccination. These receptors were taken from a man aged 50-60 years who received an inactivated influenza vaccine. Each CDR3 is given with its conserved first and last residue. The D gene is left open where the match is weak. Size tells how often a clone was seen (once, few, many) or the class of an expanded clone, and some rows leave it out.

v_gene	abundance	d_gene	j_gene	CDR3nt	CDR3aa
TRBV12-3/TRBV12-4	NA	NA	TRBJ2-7	TGTGCCAGCAGGCATATGGGGGACAACGAGCAGTACTTC	CASRHMGDNEQYF
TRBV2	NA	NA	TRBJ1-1	TGTGCCAGCATGGGGGGGCAGGTCACTGAAGCTTTCTTT	CASMGGQVTEAFF
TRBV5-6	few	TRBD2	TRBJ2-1	TGTGCCAGCAGCTTTAGGACTAGCGGGAGGGACTACAATGAGCAGTTCTTC	CASSFRTSGRDYNEQFF
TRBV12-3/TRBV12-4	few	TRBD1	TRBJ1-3	TGTGCCAGCAGCCACTCCAGACAGGGGAGCCTCACCCCCGCTGGAAACACCATATATTTT	CASSHSRQGSLTPAGNTIYF
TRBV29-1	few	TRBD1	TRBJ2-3	TGCAGCGTTGATCGGGACAGTTCAAGGACAGATACGCAGTATTTT	CSVDRDSSRTDTQYF
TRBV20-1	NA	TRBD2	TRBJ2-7	TGCAGTGCTAGGCCCCTAGCGGGAAAGGACTACGAGCAGTACTTC	CSARPLAGKDYEQYF
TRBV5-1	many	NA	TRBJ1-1	TGCGCCAGCAGCTTTTTGGTGAACACTGAAGCTTTCTTT	CASSFLVNTEAFF
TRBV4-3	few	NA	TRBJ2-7	TGCGCCAGCAGCCAAGTACCAGTTATGAGTTCCTACGAGCAGTACTTC	CASSQVPVMSSYEQYF
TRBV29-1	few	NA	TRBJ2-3	TGCAGCGTTGATATTTACAGGGTTGATACGCAGTATTTT	CSVDIYRVDTQYF
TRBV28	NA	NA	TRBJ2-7	TGTGCCAGCACCTTGGGGACAAGGGTTTCTTACGAGCAGTACTTC	CASTLGTRVSYEQYF
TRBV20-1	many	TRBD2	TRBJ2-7	TGCAGTGCTAGAGATCTGGGGGGGTCGAGCTCCTACGAGCAGTACTTC	CSARDLGGSSSYEQYF
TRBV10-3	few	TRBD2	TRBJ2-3	TGTGCCATCAGTGAGTCGAACGGGGGGGCCACAGATACGCAGTATTTT	CAISESNGGATDTQYF
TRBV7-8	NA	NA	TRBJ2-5	TGTGCCAGCAGTGGGGGACCAGAAGAGACCCAGTACTTC	CASSGGPEETQYF
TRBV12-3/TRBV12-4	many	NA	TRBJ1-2	TGTGCCAGCAGTTTCTCGCAGAGAGGCTACACCTTC	CASSFSQRGYTF
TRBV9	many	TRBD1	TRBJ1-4	TGTGCCAGCAGCCGGGACAGGGGGCGAGAAAAACTGTTTTTT	CASSRDRGREKLFF
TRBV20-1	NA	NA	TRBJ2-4	TGCAGTGCTAGAGATCGCCAGGACGCTTTCAAAAACATTCAGTACTTC	CSARDRQDAFKNIQYF
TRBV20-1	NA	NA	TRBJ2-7	TGCAGTGCTAGAGATCCGGGGGCAGGTCGAAGTGGAGAGCAGTACTTC	CSARDPGAGRSGEQYF
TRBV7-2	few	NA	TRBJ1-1	TGTGCCAGCAGCTTAAACAGGGAATACATGAACACTGAAGCTTTCTTT	CASSLNREYMNTEAFF
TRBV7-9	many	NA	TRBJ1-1	TGTGCCAGCAGCCCTCAGGGCCACACTGAAGCTTTCTTT	CASSPQGHTEAFF
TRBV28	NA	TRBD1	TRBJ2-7	TGTGCCAGCAGAGGGACAGGCCCCTCCTACGAGCAGTACTTC	CASRGTGPSYEQYF
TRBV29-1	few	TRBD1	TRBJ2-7	TGCAGCACAAAGACAGGGCTTGGCGAGCAGTACTTC	CSTKTGLGEQYF
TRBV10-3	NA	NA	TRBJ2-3	TGTGCCATCAAGGCTTTGGATACGCAGTATTTT	CAIKALDTQYF
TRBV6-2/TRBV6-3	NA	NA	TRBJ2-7	TGTGCCAGCAGGAGGACAGAGTACGAGCAGTACTTC	CASRRTEYEQYF
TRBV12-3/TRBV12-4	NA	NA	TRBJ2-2	TGTGCCAGCAGTCTAAAAGGAGTAAGCGGGGAGCTGTTTTTT	CASSLKGVSGELFF
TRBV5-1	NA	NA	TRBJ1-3	TGCGCCAGCAGCTTGGGGCATACGGGAAACACCATATATTTT	CASSLGHTGNTIYF
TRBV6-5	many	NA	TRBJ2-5	TGTGCCAGCGCCGAGGGGGGGGTTCAAGAGACCCAGTACTTC	CASAEGGVQETQYF
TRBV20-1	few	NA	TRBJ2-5	TGCAGTGCTAGAACCGGGGGGCAGACCCAGTACTTC	CSARTGGQTQYF
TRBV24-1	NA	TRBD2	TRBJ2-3	TGTGCCACCAGTGATTGGGCGGGAGTAGATACGCAGTATTTT	CATSDWAGVDTQYF
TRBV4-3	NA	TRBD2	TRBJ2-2	TGCGCCAGCAGGCCAGGACTAGCGGGGAAATCGAACACCGGGGAGCTGTTTTTT	CASRPGLAGKSNTGELFF
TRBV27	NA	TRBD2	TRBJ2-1	TGTGCCAGCAGCGGGACTAGCGGGGGGGACAATGAGCAGTTCTTC	CASSGTSGGDNEQFF
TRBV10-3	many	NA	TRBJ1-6	TGTGCCATCACCCCGGGCTCTAATTCACCCCTCCACTTT	CAITPGSNSPLHF
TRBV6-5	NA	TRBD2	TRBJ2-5	TGTGCCAGCAGTTACTCGCGGGGGGGCGTCGGTCAAGAGACCCAGTACTTC	CASSYSRGGVGQETQYF
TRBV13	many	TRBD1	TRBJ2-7	TGTGCCAGCAGCAACCGGGACAGCGAGCAGTACTTC	CASSNRDSEQYF
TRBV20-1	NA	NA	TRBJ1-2	TGCAGTGCTAGAGTGCCCCGGGGGGTCTATGGCTACACCTTC	CSARVPRGVYGYTF
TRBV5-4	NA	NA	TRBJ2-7	TGTGCCAGCAGCTTGGGGGGAGAACTAACCTACGAGCAGTACTTC	CASSLGGELTYEQYF
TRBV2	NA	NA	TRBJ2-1	TGTGCCAGCACTAAAGGGGGGGCAGGAGGCTCCTACAATGAGCAGTTCTTC	CASTKGGAGGSYNEQFF
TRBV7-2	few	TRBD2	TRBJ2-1	TGTGCCAGCAGCTTGCGGGGGGGCCTTAACAATGAGCAGTTCTTC	CASSLRGGLNNEQFF
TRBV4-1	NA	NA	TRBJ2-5	TGCGCCAGCAGCCAAGTTACTCAGCAAGAGACCCAGTACTTC	CASSQVTQQETQYF
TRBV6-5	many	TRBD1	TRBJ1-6	TGTGCCAGCAGTTGGGGACAGGGTACCTATAATTCACCCCTCCACTTT	CASSWGQGTYNSPLHF
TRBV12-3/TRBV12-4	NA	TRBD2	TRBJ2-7	TGTGCCAGCAGTTCACCGGGGGGACCCTACGAGCAGTACTTC	CASSSPGGPYEQYF
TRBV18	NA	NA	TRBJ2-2	TGTGCCAGCTCACCAAATAGCGCAGCGAACACCGGGGAGCTGTTTTTT	CASSPNSAANTGELFF
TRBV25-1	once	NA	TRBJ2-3	TGTTCCAGCAGTGATGCCAGCGAGGATACGCAGTATTTT	CSSSDASEDTQYF
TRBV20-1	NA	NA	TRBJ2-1	TGCAGAGCGACTGGGTACAATGAGCAGTTCTTC	CRATGYNEQFF
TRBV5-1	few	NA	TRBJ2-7	TGCGCCAGCAGCTTGGTATTGGGAGCCAGCTACGAGCAGTACTTC	CASSLVLGASYEQYF
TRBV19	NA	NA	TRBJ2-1	TGTGCCAGTAGCTCTTTGGCGGGGGCCACCAACAATGAGCAGTTCTTC	CASSSLAGATNNEQFF
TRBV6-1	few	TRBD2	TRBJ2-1	TGTGCCAGCAAGAAACTAGCGGGCACCTTGTACAATGAGCAGTTCTTC	CASKKLAGTLYNEQFF
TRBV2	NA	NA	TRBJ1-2	TGTGCCAGCAGCGCCACTGGAAGCAGGGCTGGCTACACCTTC	CASSATGSRAGYTF
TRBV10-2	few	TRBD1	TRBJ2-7	TGCGCCAGCAGTGAGGGGACAGGGGCGACCTACGAGCAGTACTTC	CASSEGTGATYEQYF
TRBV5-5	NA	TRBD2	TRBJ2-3	TGTGCCAGCGGCCCCGGGGGGTCAGATACGCAGTATTTT	CASGPGGSDTQYF
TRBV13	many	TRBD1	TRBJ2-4	TGTGCCAGCAGAGCAGGGGGCGGCAAAAACATTCAGTACTTC	CASRAGGGKNIQYF
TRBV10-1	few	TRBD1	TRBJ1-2	TGCGCCAGCAGTGTCGGGACAGATTATGGCTACACCTTC	CASSVGTDYGYTF
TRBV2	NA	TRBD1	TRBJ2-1	TGTGCCAGCAAGATAGACAGGGGCAATGAGCAGTTCTTC	CASKIDRGNEQFF
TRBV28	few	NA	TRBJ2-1	TGTGCCAGCAGTTTCCCGACAGGCTACAATGAGCAGTTCTTC	CASSFPTGYNEQFF
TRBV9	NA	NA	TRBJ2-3	TGTGCCAGCAGCGCTTTCACAGGGTTAGATACGCAGTATTTT	CASSAFTGLDTQYF